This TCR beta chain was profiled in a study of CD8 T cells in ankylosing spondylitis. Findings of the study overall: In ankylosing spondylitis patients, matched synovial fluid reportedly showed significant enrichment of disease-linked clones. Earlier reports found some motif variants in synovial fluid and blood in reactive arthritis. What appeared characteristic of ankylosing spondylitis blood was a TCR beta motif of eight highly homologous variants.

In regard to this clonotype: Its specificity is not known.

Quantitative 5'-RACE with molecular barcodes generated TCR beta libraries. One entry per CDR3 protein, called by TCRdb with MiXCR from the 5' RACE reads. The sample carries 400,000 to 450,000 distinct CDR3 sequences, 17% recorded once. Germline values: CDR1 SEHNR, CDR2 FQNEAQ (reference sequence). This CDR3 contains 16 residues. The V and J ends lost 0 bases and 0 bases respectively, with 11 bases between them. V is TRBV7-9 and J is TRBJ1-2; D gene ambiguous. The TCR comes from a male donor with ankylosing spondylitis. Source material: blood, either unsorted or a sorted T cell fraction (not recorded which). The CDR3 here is CASSLALAASNYGYTF. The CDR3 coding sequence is TGTGCCAGCAGCTTAGCGCTGGCAGCCTCTAACTATGGCTACACCTTC.